The clone carrying this T cell receptor (beta chain) showed up just a few times. Antigen specificity is unknown. This entry comes from a study of human T cells and chemical hapten exposure. From the RACE reads, TCRdb called clonotypes with MiXCR, one entry per CDR3 protein. The sample shows 95,000 to 150,000 distinct CDR3 sequences, 13% of them seen only once. The V end was cut by 4 bases, the J end by 0 bases, with 13 bases between. The CDR3 loop spans 14 amino acids. The V gene's germline CDR1 is DFQATT and CDR2 SNEGSKA (reference sequence). General study points: Compared to controls, expanded TCRs made significantly more large clusters of similar CDR3s. Donor immune responses may differ from healthy people's, since all donors had alopecia.

The sample's time point: pre-sensitization, week 0. Treatment specified: therapeutic diphenylcyclopropenone sensitization with weekly scalp DPC. The chain is built from TRBV20-1 and TRBJ2-7; no reliable D call. This TCR came from a woman younger than 35 with alopecia areata. Some clones in this sample may be carry-over from other donors' samples. This sample comprised whole blood, obtained in connection with sensitization to the hapten diphenylcyclopropenone (DPC). The CDR3 reads CSATGLRGSYEQYF. The CDR3 region has the DNA TGCAGTGCTACAGGCCTCCGCGGCTCCTACGAGCAGTACTTC.